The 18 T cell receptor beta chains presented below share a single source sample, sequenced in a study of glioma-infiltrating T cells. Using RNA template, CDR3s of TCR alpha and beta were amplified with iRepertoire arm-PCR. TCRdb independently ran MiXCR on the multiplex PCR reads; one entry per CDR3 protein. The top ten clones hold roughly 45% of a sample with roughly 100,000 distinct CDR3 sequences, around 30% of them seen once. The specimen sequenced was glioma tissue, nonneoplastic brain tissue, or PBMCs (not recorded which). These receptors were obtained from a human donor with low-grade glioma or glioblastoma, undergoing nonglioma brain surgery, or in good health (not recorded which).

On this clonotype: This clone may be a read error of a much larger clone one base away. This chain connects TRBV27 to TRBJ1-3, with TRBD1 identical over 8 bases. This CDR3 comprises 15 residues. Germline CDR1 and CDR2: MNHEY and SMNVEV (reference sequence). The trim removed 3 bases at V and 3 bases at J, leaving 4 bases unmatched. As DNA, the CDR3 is TGTGCCAGCAGTTTGCAGGGGGCGGATGGAAACACCATATATTTT. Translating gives CASSLQGADGNTIYF.

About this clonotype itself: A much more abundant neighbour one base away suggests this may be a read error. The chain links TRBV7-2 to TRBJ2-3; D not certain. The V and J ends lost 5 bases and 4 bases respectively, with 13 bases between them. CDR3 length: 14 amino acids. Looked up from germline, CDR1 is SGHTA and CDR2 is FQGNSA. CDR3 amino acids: CASSKTYGADTQYF. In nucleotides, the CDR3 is TGTGCCAGCAGCAAAACTTACGGCGCAGATACGCAGTATTTT. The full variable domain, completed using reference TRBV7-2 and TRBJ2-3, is GAGVSQSPSNKVTEKGKDVELRCDPISGHTALYWYRQSLGQGLEFLIYFQGNSAPDKSGLPSDRFSAERTGGSVSTLTIQRTQQEDSAVYLCASSKTYGADTQYFGPGTRLTVL.

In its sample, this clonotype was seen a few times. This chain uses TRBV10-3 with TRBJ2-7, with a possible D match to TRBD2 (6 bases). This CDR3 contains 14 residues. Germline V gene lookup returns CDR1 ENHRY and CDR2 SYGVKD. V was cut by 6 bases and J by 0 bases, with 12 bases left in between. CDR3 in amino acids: CAISDGSLSYEQYF. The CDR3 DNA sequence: TGTGCCATCAGCGACGGGAGCCTCTCCTACGAGCAGTACTTC.

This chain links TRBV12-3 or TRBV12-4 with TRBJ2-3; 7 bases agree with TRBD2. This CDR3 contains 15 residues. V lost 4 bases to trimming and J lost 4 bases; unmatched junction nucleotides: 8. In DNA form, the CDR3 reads TGTGCCAGCAGTTCTTCTCGGGGGGTTCCAGATACGCAGTATTTT. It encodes CASSSSRGVPDTQYF.

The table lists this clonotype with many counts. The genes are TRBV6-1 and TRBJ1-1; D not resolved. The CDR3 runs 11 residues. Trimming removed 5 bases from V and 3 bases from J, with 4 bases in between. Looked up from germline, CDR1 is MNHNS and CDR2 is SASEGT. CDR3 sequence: CASSMYTEAFF. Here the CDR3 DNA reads TGTGCCAGCAGTATGTACACTGAAGCTTTCTTT.

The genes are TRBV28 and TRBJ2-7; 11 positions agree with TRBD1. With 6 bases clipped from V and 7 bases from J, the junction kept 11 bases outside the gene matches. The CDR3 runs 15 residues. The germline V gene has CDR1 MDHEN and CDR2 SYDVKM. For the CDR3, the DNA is TGTGCCAGCAGACCCCAAGGACAGGGGGCTGAAGAGCAGTACTTC. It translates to CASRPQGQGAEEQYF.

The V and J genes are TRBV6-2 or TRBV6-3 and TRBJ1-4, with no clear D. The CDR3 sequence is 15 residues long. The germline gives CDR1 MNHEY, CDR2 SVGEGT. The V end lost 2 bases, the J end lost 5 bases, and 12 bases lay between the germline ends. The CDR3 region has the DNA TGTGCCAGCAGTTACCGGGAATCTTGGAATGAAAAACTGTTTTTT. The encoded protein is CASSYRESWNEKLFF.

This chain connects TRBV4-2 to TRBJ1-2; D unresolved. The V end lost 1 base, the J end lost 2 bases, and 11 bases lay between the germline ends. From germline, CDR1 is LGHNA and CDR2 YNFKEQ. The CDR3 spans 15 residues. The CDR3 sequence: CASSQGARRNYGYTF. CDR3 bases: TGTGCCAGCAGCCAAGGCGCCAGGAGGAACTATGGCTACACCTTC.

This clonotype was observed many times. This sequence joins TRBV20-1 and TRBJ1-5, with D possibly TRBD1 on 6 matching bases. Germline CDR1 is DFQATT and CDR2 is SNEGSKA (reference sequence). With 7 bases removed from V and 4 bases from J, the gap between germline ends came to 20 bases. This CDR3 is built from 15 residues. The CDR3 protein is CSVSVTGYRNQPQHF. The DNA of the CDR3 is TGCAGTGTTTCGGTAACAGGGTATCGTAATCAGCCCCAGCATTTT.

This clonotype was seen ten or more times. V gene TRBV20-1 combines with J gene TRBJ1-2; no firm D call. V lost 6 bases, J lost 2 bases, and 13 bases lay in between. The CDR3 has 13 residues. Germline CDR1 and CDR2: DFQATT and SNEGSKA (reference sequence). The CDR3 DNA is TGCAGTGCCCCTACGGTCAGGAACTATGGCTACACCTTC. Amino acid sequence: CSAPTVRNYGYTF.

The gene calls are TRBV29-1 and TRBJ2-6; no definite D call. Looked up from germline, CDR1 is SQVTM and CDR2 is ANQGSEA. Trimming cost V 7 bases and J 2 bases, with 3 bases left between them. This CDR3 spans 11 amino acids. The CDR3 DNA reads TGCAGCGCAGCTGGGGCCAACGTCCTGACTTTC. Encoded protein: CSAAGANVLTF.

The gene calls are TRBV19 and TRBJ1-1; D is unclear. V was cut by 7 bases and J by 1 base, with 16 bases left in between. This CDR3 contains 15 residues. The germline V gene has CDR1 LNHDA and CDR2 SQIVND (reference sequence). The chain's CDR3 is CASTPLGQKNTEAFF. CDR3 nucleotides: TGTGCCAGTACCCCCCTGGGCCAAAAGAACACTGAAGCTTTCTTT.

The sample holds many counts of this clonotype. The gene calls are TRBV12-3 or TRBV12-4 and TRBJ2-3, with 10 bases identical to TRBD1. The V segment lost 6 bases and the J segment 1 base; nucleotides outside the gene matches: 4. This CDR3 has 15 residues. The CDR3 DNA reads TGTGCCAGCAGCCTGACAGGGGGCGGCACAGATACGCAGTATTTT. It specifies CASSLTGGGTDTQYF.

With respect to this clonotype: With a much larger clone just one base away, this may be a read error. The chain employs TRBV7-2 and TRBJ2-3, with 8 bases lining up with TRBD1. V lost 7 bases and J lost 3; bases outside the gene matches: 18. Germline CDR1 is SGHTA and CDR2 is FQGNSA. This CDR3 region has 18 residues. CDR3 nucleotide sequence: TGTGCCAGCAACCAGGACAGGGTGGGGTGGTCACAGACAGATACGCAGTATTTT. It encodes CASNQDRVGWSQTDTQYF.

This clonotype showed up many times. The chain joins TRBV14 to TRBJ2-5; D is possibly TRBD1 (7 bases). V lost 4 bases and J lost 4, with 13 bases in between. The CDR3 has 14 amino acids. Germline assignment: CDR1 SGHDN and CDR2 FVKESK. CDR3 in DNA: TGTGCCAGCAGCCCGTACAGGGGAGGAGAGACCCAGTACTTC. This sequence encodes CASSPYRGGETQYF.

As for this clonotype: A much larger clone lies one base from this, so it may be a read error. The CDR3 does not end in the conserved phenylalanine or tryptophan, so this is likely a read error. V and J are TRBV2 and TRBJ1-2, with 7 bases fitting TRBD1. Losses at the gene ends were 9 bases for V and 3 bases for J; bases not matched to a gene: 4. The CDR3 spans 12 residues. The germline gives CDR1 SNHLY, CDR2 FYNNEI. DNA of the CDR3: TGTGCCAGTTTCAGGGGGGACTATGGCTACACCCTC. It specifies CASFRGDYGYTL.

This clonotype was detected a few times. The CDR3 DNA reads TGTGCCAGCAGCCCTAACTCTGGAAACACCATATATTTT. It translates to CASSPNSGNTIYF. The rearrangement joins TRBV7-9 to TRBJ1-3; no reliable D call. Germline values: CDR1 SEHNR, CDR2 FQNEAQ (reference sequence). The CDR3 loop spans 13 amino acids. V was shortened by 5 bases and J by 0 bases, with 5 bases between the two germline ends.

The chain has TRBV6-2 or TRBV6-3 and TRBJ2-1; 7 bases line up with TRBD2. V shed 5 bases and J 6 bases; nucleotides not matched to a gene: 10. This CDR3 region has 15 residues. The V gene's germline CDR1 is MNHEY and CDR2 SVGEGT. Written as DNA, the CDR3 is TGTGCCAGCAGTGGAAAGGGAGAGCGGGGCAATGAGCAGTTCTTC. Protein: CASSGKGERGNEQFF.